The 32 T cell receptor beta chains in this list originate from one sample, sequenced in a study of blood T cell repertoires in COVID-19. Libraries were prepared by immunoSEQ multiplex PCR; TCRdb keeps only in-frame clonotypes and omits some of them. The sample lists roughly 120,000 clones; more than 75% were seen once. The sample comprised peripheral blood. The receptor source for this set is a man between 60 and 75 years old with acute or convalescent COVID-19.

V and J are TRBV7-9 and TRBJ1-1; tentatively, D is TRBD1 (5 bases). The germline CDR1 and CDR2 sequences are SEHNR and FQNEAQ (reference sequence). The CDR3 is 13 residues long. V lost 3 bases and J 4 bases, leaving 9 bases between the germline ends. The CDR3 region has the DNA TGTGCCAGCAGCTTGGGGGGTGGCACTGAAGCTTTCTTT. Residues: CASSLGGGTEAFF.

The chain combines TRBV28 with TRBJ1-2, with TRBD1 matching over 8 bases. The CDR3 spans 14 residues. The ends lost 7 bases at V and 8 bases at J; junction bases unmatched: 12. In germline, CDR1 is MDHEN, CDR2 SYDVKM. The CDR3 protein is CASTSLGQGRGYTF. The DNA of the CDR3 is TGTGCCAGCACCTCCCTAGGACAGGGACGCGGCTACACCTTC.

The chain is built from TRBV14 and TRBJ2-7; TRBD2 aligns across 7 bases. J lost 1 base, V lost 2 bases, and 8 bases had no gene match. Germline assignment: CDR1 SGHDN and CDR2 FVKESK. The CDR3 runs 16 residues. CDR3 DNA: TGTGCCAGCAGCCAAACCTATAGCGGGCCATCCTACGAGCAGTACTTC. As protein: CASSQTYSGPSYEQYF. The whole variable domain, remainder taken from reference TRBV14 and TRBJ2-7, is EAGVTQFPSHSVIEKGQTVTLRCDPISGHDNLYWYRRVMGKEIKFLLHFVKESKQDESGMPNNRFLAERTGGTYSTLKVQPAELEDSGVYFCASSQTYSGPSYEQYFGPGTRLTVT.

This clone has a single count. The CDR3 coding sequence is TGTGCCAGCAGCGTACGGACAGGCTCAAACAATGAGCAGTTCTTC. It codes for CASSVRTGSNNEQFF. The J gene is TRBJ2-1, the V gene TRBV9, with TRBD1 identical over 7 bases. Losses at the gene ends were 1 base for V and 5 bases for J; bases not matched to a gene: 6. The CDR3 consists of 15 residues. The germline CDR1 and CDR2 sequences are SGDLS and YYNGEE. The full variable domain, rest sourced from reference TRBV9 and TRBJ2-1, is DSGVTQTPKHLITATGQRVTLRCSPRSGDLSVYWYQQSLDQGLQFLIQYYNGEERAKGNILERFSAQQFPDLHSELNLSSLELGDSALYFCASSVRTGSNNEQFFGPGTRLTVL.

In DNA, the CDR3 is TGTGCCAGCAGGAACAGGGGCGAGCAGTACTTC. Protein sequence: CASRNRGEQYF. The chain carries TRBV28 and TRBJ2-7; 7 nucleotides agree with TRBD1. The CDR3 loop spans 11 amino acids. V shed 6 bases, J shed 6 bases, and the junction held 2 bases outside the gene matches. Germline V gene sequence: CDR1 MDHEN, CDR2 SYDVKM.

V gene TRBV4-3 combines with J gene TRBJ2-7; 8 positions agree with TRBD1. With V trimmed by 1 base and J by 3 bases, 5 bases remained unmatched. This CDR3 spans 15 amino acids. Per the germline V gene, CDR1 is LGHNA and CDR2 is YSLEER. CDR3 coding DNA: TGCGCCAGCAGCCAAGGGACAGGGATAGGCTACGAGCAGTACTTC. It is translated as CASSQGTGIGYEQYF.

This sequence joins TRBV29-1 and TRBJ2-1, with 8 bases that match TRBD1. V was pared by 7 bases and J by 3 bases, with 5 bases of the junction left unmatched. Germline CDR1 and CDR2: SQVTM and ANQGSEA. The CDR3 is 13 residues long. The CDR3, as DNA: TGCAGCGGCGACAGGGGCCTCTACAATGAGCAGTTCTTC. It is translated as CSGDRGLYNEQFF.

Only one count was recorded for this clone. A read error may account for a junction end that differs from germline. The J gene is TRBJ2-1, the V gene TRBV6-2 or TRBV6-3; possible D gene TRBD2, 6 bases. CDR3 size: 14 residues. The germline CDR1 and CDR2 sequences are MNHEY and SVGEGT. The CDR3: CASNYGSSYNEQFF. DNA of the CDR3: TGTGCCAGCAATTACGGGAGCTCCTACAATGAGCAGTTCTTC.

The chain couples TRBV18 to TRBJ2-5, with a weak D call TRBD2 (5 bases). Germline CDR1 KGHSH, CDR2 LQKENI. The V gene lost 2 bases and the J gene lost 5 bases, with 21 bases spanning the gap. This CDR3 has 17 residues. For the CDR3, the DNA is TGTGCCAGCTCACCAAATAAACTTAAGGACGGGGTTGAGACCCAGTACTTC. It translates to CASSPNKLKDGVETQYF. Full variable domain (outside the CDR3, taken from reference TRBV18 and TRBJ2-5): NAGVMQNPRHLVRRRGQEARLRCSPMKGHSHVYWYRQLPEEGLKFMVYLQKENIIDESGMPKERFSAEFPKEGPSILRIQQVVRGDSAAYFCASSPNKLKDGVETQYFGPGTRLLVL.

The J gene is TRBJ2-1, the V gene TRBV5-1; the match to TRBD1 covers 8 bases. The CDR3 loop spans 15 amino acids. CDR1 and CDR2 (germline): SGHRS, YFSETQ. After removal of 5 bases from V and 1 base from J, the junction contained 5 bases not matched to a gene. The CDR3 DNA sequence: TGCGCCAGCAGAGGGCAGGGGGCGTCCTACAATGAGCAGTTCTTC. It yields the protein CASRGQGASYNEQFF.

This rearrangement joins TRBV9 to TRBJ1-1, with 7 bases aligning to TRBD1. This CDR3 spans 15 amino acids. Losses at the gene ends were 2 bases for V and 1 base for J; bases not matched to a gene: 5. Germline V gene lookup returns CDR1 SGDLS and CDR2 YYNGEE. CDR3: CASSVTGVRNTEAFF. CDR3 coding DNA: TGTGCCAGCAGCGTTACAGGGGTAAGGAACACTGAAGCTTTCTTT.

V and J are TRBV28 and TRBJ1-2, with TRBD1 identical over 7 bases. Germline V lookup: CDR1 MDHEN, CDR2 SYDVKM. V trimming: 1 base; J trimming: 7 bases; junction bases outside the gene matches: 3. The CDR3 length is 13 residues. CDR3 region: CASSLLRGPGYTF. The CDR3 coding sequence is TGTGCCAGCAGTTTATTAAGGGGGCCTGGCTACACCTTC.

The chain is built from TRBV7-3 and TRBJ2-2; perhaps TRBD2 as D (5 bases). In germline, CDR1 is SGHTA, CDR2 FQGTGA. Trimming stripped 0 bases from V and 7 bases from J, with 6 bases between. The CDR3 spans 13 residues. The CDR3 DNA follows: TGTGCCAGCAGCTTAACGGGAGACGGGGAGCTGTTTTTT. Its protein is CASSLTGDGELFF.

The chain joins TRBV9 to TRBJ1-2; D perhaps matches TRBD1 (6 bases). The CDR3 is made up of 14 amino acids. Germline values: CDR1 SGDLS, CDR2 YYNGEE. With 0 bases removed from V and 8 bases from J, the gap between germline ends came to 14 bases. Written as DNA, the CDR3 is TGTGCCAGCAGCGTAGGAACAGGGAAAGGGGGCTACACCTTC. Its protein is CASSVGTGKGGYTF.

The count of this clone is one. As DNA, the CDR3 is TGTGCCAGCAGCCAAGATATGGCGGTACCCTATGGCTACACCTTC. Its translation: CASSQDMAVPYGYTF. The rearrangement joins TRBV3-1 (or the pseudogene TRBV3-2) to TRBJ1-2; D gene ambiguous. The CDR3 is made up of 15 amino acids. From germline, CDR1 is LGHDT and CDR2 YNNKEL (reference sequence). Trimming left V 0 bases short and J 4 bases short, with 12 bases between.

The chain is built from TRBV6-5 and TRBJ2-1; perhaps TRBD1 as D (6 bases). V was trimmed by 5 bases and J by 0 bases, leaving 8 bases between them. Germline lookup yields CDR1 MNHEY and CDR2 SVGAGI. The CDR3 has 14 residues. This chain's CDR3 is CASSRDNSYNEQFF. CDR3 bases: TGTGCCAGCAGTCGGGACAACTCCTACAATGAGCAGTTCTTC.

The V call is TRBV5-1, the J call TRBJ1-4; D is unresolved. Trimming took off 6 bases at V and 7 bases at J, with 19 bases between the two ends. There are 15 residues in the CDR3. CDR1 is SGHRS and CDR2 is YFSETQ in the germline V gene. CDR3 bases: TGCGCCAGCAACTCAGGCCGGGGAGGAAGTGAAAAACTGTTTTTT. Amino acid sequence: CASNSGRGGSEKLFF. The entire variable domain, with the rest obtained from reference TRBV5-1 and TRBJ1-4, is as follows: KAGVTQTPRYLIKTRGQQVTLSCSPISGHRSVSWYQQTPGQGLQFLFEYFSETQRNKGNFPGRFSGRQFSNSRSEMNVSTLELGDSALYLCASNSGRGGSEKLFFGSGTQLSVL.

The chain employs TRBV6-2 or TRBV6-3 and TRBJ2-7; D possibly corresponds to TRBD2 (6 bases). Germline V gene sequence: CDR1 MNHEY, CDR2 SVGEGT. The CDR3 length is 15 residues. With 5 bases removed from V and 2 bases from J, the gap between germline ends came to 16 bases. In nucleotides, the CDR3 is TGTGCCAGCAGTACCCCTGGGGACTCTACCTACGAGCAGTACTTC. Translating gives CASSTPGDSTYEQYF.

A single count supports this clone. The genes are TRBV6-5 and TRBJ2-3; TRBD2 matches at 8 bases. Losses at the gene ends were 5 bases for V and 1 base for J; bases not matched to a gene: 2. The CDR3 runs 14 residues. The germline gives CDR1 MNHEY, CDR2 SVGAGI. CDR3 protein: CASSPGGGTDTQYF. The CDR3, as DNA: TGTGCCAGCAGTCCGGGGGGGGGCACAGATACGCAGTATTTT.

J is TRBJ2-3 and V is TRBV5-1; 12 nucleotides line up with TRBD2. The germline V gene encodes CDR1 SGHRS and CDR2 YFSETQ. This CDR3 is built from 18 residues. V shed 0 bases, J shed 4 bases, and the junction held 9 bases outside the gene matches. DNA for the CDR3: TGCGCCAGCAGCTTGGCCAGGCTAGCGGGAGGGATGGCAGATACGCAGTATTTT. Its translation is CASSLARLAGGMADTQYF. The entire variable domain, with the rest obtained from reference TRBV5-1 and TRBJ2-3, is as follows: KAGVTQTPRYLIKTRGQQVTLSCSPISGHRSVSWYQQTPGQGLQFLFEYFSETQRNKGNFPGRFSGRQFSNSRSEMNVSTLELGDSALYLCASSLARLAGGMADTQYFGPGTRLTVL.

J is TRBJ1-1 and V is TRBV7-9, with TRBD1 as a possible D gene (6 bases). The V gene lost 5 bases and the J gene lost 0 bases, with 10 bases spanning the gap. The germline gives CDR1 SEHNR, CDR2 FQNEAQ (reference sequence). CDR3 size: 14 residues. CDR3 protein: CASSPGQMNTEAFF. The CDR3 region has the DNA TGTGCCAGCAGCCCCGGACAGATGAACACTGAAGCTTTCTTT.

This chain joins TRBV29-1 and TRBJ1-1; tentative D call: TRBD1 (5 bases). Trimming stripped 0 bases from V and 3 bases from J, with 14 bases between. The CDR3 length is 15 residues. Germline assignment: CDR1 SQVTM and CDR2 ANQGSEA. CDR3 coding DNA: TGCAGCGTTGAAGATCTGGGAAGGGGTCACACTGAAGCTTTCTTT. Its protein is CSVEDLGRGHTEAFF.

This clone was picked up one time. The chain combines TRBV28 with TRBJ2-5; 12 bases align to TRBD2. This CDR3 has 15 residues. Germline V lookup: CDR1 MDHEN, CDR2 SYDVKM. V lost 5 bases and J lost 5; bases outside the gene matches: 6. Here the CDR3 reads CASSPPTSGSETQYF. The CDR3 bases are TGTGCCAGCAGTCCCCCGACTAGCGGGAGTGAGACCCAGTACTTC.

The rearrangement links TRBV5-1 to TRBJ2-1; possibly TRBD2 for D (6 bases). Trimming removed 0 bases at V and 6 bases at J, with 10 bases between. This CDR3 spans 14 amino acids. The V gene's germline CDR1 is SGHRS and CDR2 YFSETQ. The CDR3 DNA reads as TGCGCCAGCAGCTTGGAGCTAGCGCTCAATGAGCAGTTCTTC. This codes for CASSLELALNEQFF.

The CDR3 here is CASSLRLAPYEQYF. The CDR3 nucleotides read TGTGCCAGCAGTCTTAGACTAGCCCCCTACGAGCAGTACTTC. The chain joins TRBV2 to TRBJ2-7, with 7 bases aligning to TRBD2. The germline V gene has CDR1 SNHLY and CDR2 FYNNEI. The CDR3 covers 14 residues. The J segment lost 2 bases and the V segment lost 5 bases, leaving 6 bases of the junction unmatched.

V usage is TRBV27 and J usage is TRBJ2-7; TRBD2 aligns across 12 bases. Germline V lookup: CDR1 MNHEY, CDR2 SMNVEV (reference sequence). The V and J ends lost 10 bases and 5 bases, in that order; junction bases with no gene match: 6. CDR3 length equals 13 residues. Here the CDR3 reads CATRLAGANEQYF. CDR3 sequence (DNA): TGTGCCACCAGACTAGCGGGAGCGAACGAGCAGTACTTC.

The chain employs TRBV7-2 and TRBJ1-2; D might be TRBD1 (5 bases). CDR1 SGHTA and CDR2 FQGNSA come from the germline V gene. The CDR3 is made up of 14 amino acids. Trimming shortened V by 0 bases and J by 0 bases, and 5 bases separated the two germline ends. CDR3 residues: CASSLATANYGYTF. As DNA, the CDR3 is TGTGCCAGCAGCTTAGCGACAGCTAACTATGGCTACACCTTC.

The V call is TRBV28, the J call TRBJ1-2; no definite D call. V lost 7 bases and J lost 5, with 14 bases in between. There are 13 residues in the CDR3. CDR1 MDHEN and CDR2 SYDVKM come from the germline V gene. CDR3 sequence (DNA): TGTGCCAGCATACCCCGGGGTATGTATGGCTACACCTTC. Its protein product is CASIPRGMYGYTF.

This rearrangement joins TRBV2 to TRBJ2-2; 7 bases agree with TRBD2. With V trimmed by 4 bases and J by 2 bases, 4 bases remained unmatched. CDR1 and CDR2 from the germline V gene are SNHLY and FYNNEI. The CDR3 is 15 amino acids. The CDR3 nucleotides read TGTGCCAGCAGTGTAGAGACTAGCAACACCGGGGAGCTGTTTTTT. It is translated as CASSVETSNTGELFF.

Only one count was recorded for this clone. The chain joins TRBV6-1 to TRBJ2-1; 7 bases fit TRBD2. Germline-derived CDR1 and CDR2 are MNHNS and SASEGT. The CDR3 has 13 residues. V trimming: 3 bases; J trimming: 7 bases; junction bases outside the gene matches: 3. CDR3 coding DNA: TGTGCCAGCAGTGAGCGGGAGTGGAATGAGCAGTTCTTC. Its protein is CASSEREWNEQFF.

This clone was seen a single time. The chain links TRBV27 to TRBJ2-3; 8 nucleotides line up with TRBD2. Germline V gene data show CDR1 as MNHEY and CDR2 as SMNVEV (reference sequence). The ends lost 6 bases at V and 0 bases at J; junction bases unmatched: 5. The CDR3 runs to 15 residues. The CDR3 loop is CASRGTSRSTDTQYF. CDR3 coding DNA: TGTGCCAGCAGAGGGACTAGTAGGAGCACAGATACGCAGTATTTT.

The J gene is TRBJ2-1, the V gene TRBV5-4, with 7 bases aligning to TRBD2. Germline CDR1 is SGHNT and CDR2 is YYREEE (reference sequence). J gave up 4 bases and V 0 bases, and 1 base lay outside the gene matches. This CDR3 is built from 14 residues. The CDR3 here is CASSLVGGYNEQFF. The CDR3 bases are TGTGCCAGCAGCTTGGTGGGGGGGTACAATGAGCAGTTCTTC.